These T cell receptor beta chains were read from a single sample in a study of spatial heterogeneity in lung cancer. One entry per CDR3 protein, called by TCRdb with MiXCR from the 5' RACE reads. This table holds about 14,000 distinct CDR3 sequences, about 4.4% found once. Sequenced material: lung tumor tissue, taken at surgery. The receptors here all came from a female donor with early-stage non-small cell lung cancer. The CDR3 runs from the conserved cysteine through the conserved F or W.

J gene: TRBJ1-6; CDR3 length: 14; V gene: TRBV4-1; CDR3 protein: CASSTAGYNSPLHF
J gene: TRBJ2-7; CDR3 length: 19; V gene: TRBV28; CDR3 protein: CASVRPTGPSFPYSYEQYF
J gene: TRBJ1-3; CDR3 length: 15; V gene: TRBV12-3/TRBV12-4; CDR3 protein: CASKEGGRVGNTIYF
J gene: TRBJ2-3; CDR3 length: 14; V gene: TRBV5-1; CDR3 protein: CASSGPGSTDTQYF
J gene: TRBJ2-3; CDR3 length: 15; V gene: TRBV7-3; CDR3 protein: CASSLRGLATDTQYF
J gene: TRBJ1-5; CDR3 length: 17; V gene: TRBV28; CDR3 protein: CASSKTSGGNAYQPQHF
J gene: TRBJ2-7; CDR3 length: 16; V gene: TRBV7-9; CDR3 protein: CASSSRQDSSSYEQYF